Below are 29 T cell receptor beta chains sequenced from a single sample in a study of blood T cell repertoires in COVID-19. The table came from immunoSEQ multiplex PCR; TCRdb's copy has only in-frame clones and leaves some out. The table includes under 250,000 clones, about 81% detected once. The source material was peripheral blood. These receptor sequences come from a woman in her sixties or seventies with COVID-19, enrolled during active disease.

The V call is TRBV3-1 (or the pseudogene TRBV3-2), the J call TRBJ2-2; TRBD1 aligns across 7 bases. V shed 4 bases, J shed 3 bases, and the junction held 8 bases outside the gene matches. The CDR3 sequence is 16 residues long. Per the germline V gene, CDR1 is LGHDT and CDR2 is YNNKEL (reference sequence). CDR3 region: CASSRVGQTDTGELFF. CDR3 coding DNA: TGTGCCAGCAGCCGCGTGGGACAGACAGACACCGGGGAGCTGTTTTTT.

V usage is TRBV4-3 and J usage is TRBJ2-1; the match to TRBD1 covers 12 bases. The length of the CDR3 is 18 residues. Trimming took 3 bases from V and 1 from J; bases not matched to a gene: 7. Germline values: CDR1 LGHNA, CDR2 YSLEER. CDR3 region: CASSHLGQGAGSYNEQFF. In nucleotides, the CDR3 is TGCGCCAGCAGCCACCTGGGACAGGGGGCAGGTTCCTACAATGAGCAGTTCTTC.

The V call is TRBV11-2, the J call TRBJ1-1; possible D gene TRBD1, 6 bases. This CDR3 has 15 residues. Trimming shortened V by 5 bases and J by 5 bases, and 18 bases separated the two germline ends. The V gene's germline CDR1 is SGHAT and CDR2 FQNNGV. CDR3 nucleotide sequence: TGTGCCAGCAGCCCCCCGGCAGGGGCGAGGACTGAAGCTTTCTTT. Its protein product is CASSPPAGARTEAFF. The full variable domain, in which reference TRBV11-2 and TRBJ1-1 provide the parts outside the CDR3, is EAGVAQSPRYKIIEKRQSVAFWCNPISGHATLYWYQQILGQGPKLLIQFQNNGVVDDSQLPKDRFSAERLKGVDSTLKIQPAKLEDSAVYLCASSPPAGARTEAFFGQGTRLTVV.

The rearrangement uses TRBV12-5 and TRBJ2-2; D uncertain. V was cut by 4 bases and J by 4 bases, with 13 bases left in between. Germline V gives CDR1 LGHNT, CDR2 FRNRAP. CDR3 length equals 15 residues. The CDR3 nucleotides are TGTGCTAGTGGTTCTATAGCTGTCGGCACCGGGGAGCTGTTTTTT. Its protein is CASGSIAVGTGELFF.

This rearrangement joins TRBV16 to TRBJ2-3; D gene ambiguous. Per germline, CDR1 KGHSY and CDR2 FQNENV. V was cut by 6 bases and J by 0 bases, with 10 bases left in between. This CDR3 contains 14 residues. In DNA, the CDR3 is TGTGCCAGCAGACCGACAATGAGCACAGATACGCAGTATTTT. Translation: CASRPTMSTDTQYF.

This clone has just a few counts. This chain links TRBV11-2 with TRBJ1-1; 7 bases line up with TRBD1. Germline CDR1 and CDR2: SGHAT and FQNNGV. CDR3 length equals 15 residues. Trimming cost V 7 bases and J 0 bases; bases outside gene matches: 8. CDR3 region: CASISSGGLNTEAFF. In nucleotides, the CDR3 is TGTGCCAGCATTAGTTCAGGGGGTCTGAACACTGAAGCTTTCTTT.

This clone appeared a single time. The V call is TRBV3-1 (or the pseudogene TRBV3-2), the J call TRBJ2-7; 8 nucleotides agree with TRBD2. Germline trimming cut 5 bases from V and 9 bases from J; bases unmatched to any gene: 9. CDR3 size: 13 residues. Germline V gives CDR1 LGHDT, CDR2 YNNKEL (reference sequence). The DNA of the CDR3 is TGTGCCAGCAGCGATAGCGGGGAGGGAGGGCAGTACTTC. This codes for CASSDSGEGGQYF.

This clone has just one count. V gene TRBV30 combines with J gene TRBJ2-1, with unresolved D. The V gene lost 4 bases and the J gene lost 6 bases, with 7 bases spanning the gap. The CDR3 runs 11 residues. The germline CDR1 and CDR2 sequences are GTSNPN and SVGIG (reference sequence). CDR3: CAWINFNEQFF. DNA for the CDR3: TGTGCCTGGATAAACTTCAATGAGCAGTTCTTC.

V and J are TRBV11-3 and TRBJ1-1; 8 bases are a match to TRBD1. Germline CDR1 is SGHNT and CDR2 is YENEEA. This CDR3 region has 18 residues. With 1 base clipped from V and 7 bases from J, the junction kept 17 bases outside the gene matches. The CDR3 DNA reads TGTGCCAGCAGCTTAGGCAGGGGGCAAACTAGATCGCGAATTGAAGCTTTCTTT. Protein: CASSLGRGQTRSRIEAFF. The full variable domain, completed using reference TRBV11-3 and TRBJ1-1, is EAGVVQSPRYKIIEKKQPVAFWCNPISGHNTLYWYLQNLGQGPELLIRYENEEAVDDSQLPKDRFSAERLKGVDSTLKIQPAELGDSAVYLCASSLGRGQTRSRIEAFFGQGTRLTVV.

This clone was recorded only once. This chain's CDR3 is CASSPGQGSSSYEQYF. The DNA of the CDR3 is TGTGCCAGCAGCCCGGGACAGGGTTCCAGCTCCTACGAGCAGTACTTC. This chain links TRBV5-6 with TRBJ2-7; the match to TRBD1 covers 9 bases. The CDR3 spans 16 residues. Germline V gene lookup returns CDR1 SGHDT and CDR2 YYEEEE. V gave up 4 bases and J gave up 0 bases; unmatched junction bases: 8.

This clone was detected once. V gene TRBV13 combines with J gene TRBJ2-3; D not certain. The CDR3 covers 14 residues. Germline CDR1 reads PRHDT; CDR2 reads FYEKMQ (reference sequence). Trimming cost V 4 bases and J 2 bases, with 10 bases left between them. The CDR3 sequence is CASSSERLTDTQYF. CDR3 in DNA: TGTGCCAGCAGCTCTGAGAGACTCACAGATACGCAGTATTTT. The complete variable domain, with remaining parts taken from reference TRBV13 and TRBJ2-3, reads AAGVIQSPRHLIKEKRETATLKCYPIPRHDTVYWYQQGPGQDPQFLISFYEKMQSDKGSIPDRFSAQQFSDYHSELNMSSLELGDSALYFCASSSERLTDTQYFGPGTRLTVL.

In the case of this clone: The sample has other DNA sequences that encode this CDR3 too. The chain links TRBV5-1 to TRBJ1-1, with 7 positions matching TRBD1. This CDR3 is built from 14 residues. Germline CDR1 and CDR2: SGHRS and YFSETQ. The J segment lost 1 base and the V segment lost 4 bases, leaving 4 bases of the junction unmatched. The CDR3 protein is CASSTQGGNTEAFF. The CDR3 DNA sequence: TGCGCCAGCAGCACCCAGGGGGGGAACACTGAAGCTTTCTTT.

The rearrangement links TRBV11-2 to TRBJ1-1; D unclear. CDR3 length: 15 amino acids. Trimming took 1 base from V and 5 from J, leaving 14 bases between them. CDR1 SGHAT and CDR2 FQNNGV come from the germline V gene. CDR3 region: CASSLGATSGTEAFF. For the CDR3, the DNA is TGTGCCAGCAGCTTAGGGGCAACCAGCGGGACTGAAGCTTTCTTT.

The chain has TRBV28 and TRBJ2-1; TRBD2 might be the D (7 bases). Germline lookup yields CDR1 MDHEN and CDR2 SYDVKM. CDR3 length: 15 residues. V lost 6 bases and J lost 1, with 13 bases in between. Here the CDR3 DNA reads TGTGCCAGCAGGCGAGGGGGGGCGTCCTACAATGAGCAGTTCTTC. This encodes CASRRGGASYNEQFF.

The V call is TRBV7-2, the J call TRBJ1-6, with TRBD1 matching over 7 bases. V shed 5 bases, J shed 9 bases, and the junction held 10 bases outside the gene matches. Germline CDR1 is SGHTA and CDR2 is FQGNSA. This CDR3 has 15 residues. As DNA, the CDR3 is TGTGCCAGCAGCCCACAGACAGGGATGTCTTCACCCCTCCACTTT. This translates into CASSPQTGMSSPLHF.

This clone was seen once. The chain links TRBV7-2 to TRBJ2-5; 9 nucleotides agree with TRBD2. V lost 3 bases to trimming and J lost 4 bases; unmatched junction nucleotides: 9. Germline-derived CDR1 and CDR2 are SGHTA and FQGNSA. This CDR3 has 16 residues. CDR3 sequence (DNA): TGTGCCAGCAGCTTGACTAGCGGTGGGTGGGGAGAGACCCAGTACTTC. Residues: CASSLTSGGWGETQYF.

The rearrangement links TRBV28 to TRBJ2-5; 8 nucleotides line up with TRBD2. Per the germline V gene, CDR1 is MDHEN and CDR2 is SYDVKM. This CDR3 spans 12 amino acids. The junction had 4 bases not matched to a gene; V was cut back by 10 bases and J by 3 bases. Here the CDR3 DNA reads TGTGCCACCGGGGGGGCGGAAGAGACCCAGTACTTC. It is translated as CATGGAEETQYF.

The CDR3: CASSSPYGGRITGELFF. The CDR3 nucleotides read TGCGCCAGCAGCTCCCCCTACGGCGGGAGGATCACCGGGGAGCTGTTTTTT. The chain employs TRBV5-1 and TRBJ2-2; the match to TRBD2 covers 8 bases. This CDR3 region has 17 residues. The germline V gene has CDR1 SGHRS and CDR2 YFSETQ. V trimming: 3 bases; J trimming: 4 bases; junction bases outside the gene matches: 11. Full variable domain (missing parts from reference TRBV5-1 and TRBJ2-2): KAGVTQTPRYLIKTRGQQVTLSCSPISGHRSVSWYQQTPGQGLQFLFEYFSETQRNKGNFPGRFSGRQFSNSRSEMNVSTLELGDSALYLCASSSPYGGRITGELFFGEGSRLTVL.

The chain recombines TRBV6-5 with TRBJ2-7; TRBD1 matches at 8 bases. V shed 7 bases, J shed 2 bases, and the junction held 7 bases outside the gene matches. CDR3 length: 14 residues. The germline gives CDR1 MNHEY, CDR2 SVGAGI. CDR3 bases: TGTGCCAGCACCTTAGGGGACAGGACCTACGAGCAGTACTTC. Translated, it gives CASTLGDRTYEQYF.

The chain joins TRBV29-1 to TRBJ2-7; TRBD2 might be the D (6 bases). Germline V gene data show CDR1 as SQVTM and CDR2 as ANQGSEA. V lost 3 bases and J 9 bases, leaving 15 bases between the germline ends. The CDR3 runs 12 residues. CDR3 bases: TGCAGCGTTGAGAGGACTACTACGAGGCAGTACTTC. It encodes CSVERTTTRQYF.

This clone was counted a few times. V gene TRBV5-4 combines with J gene TRBJ1-2; no firm D call. CDR1 SGHNT and CDR2 YYREEE come from the germline V gene (reference sequence). Trimming cost V 1 base and J 5 bases, with 6 bases left between them. This CDR3 comprises 12 residues. CDR3 loop: CASSLIPYGYTF. The CDR3 DNA sequence: TGTGCCAGCAGCTTGATCCCTTATGGCTACACCTTC.

The CDR3 reads CASTPSPQAYTEAFF. The CDR3 nucleotides read TGCGCCAGCACGCCGTCCCCCCAGGCCTACACTGAAGCTTTCTTT. The rearrangement links TRBV5-1 to TRBJ1-1; D is uncertain. Germline CDR1 reads SGHRS; CDR2 reads YFSETQ. The CDR3 has 15 amino acids. Trimming cost V 6 bases and J 3 bases, with 18 bases left between them.

J is TRBJ2-5 and V is TRBV2; 14 positions match TRBD2. The CDR3 is 14 residues long. From germline, CDR1 is SNHLY and CDR2 FYNNEI. V lost 6 bases, J lost 5 bases, and 2 bases stayed unmatched. CDR3 sequence (DNA): TGTGCCAGCAGGACTAGCGGGAGGGGGGAGACCCAGTACTTC. It translates to CASRTSGRGETQYF.

The V and J genes are TRBV7-6 and TRBJ2-1, with 7 bases identical to TRBD1. CDR1 is SGHVS, CDR2 FNYEAQ, per germline. J lost 5 bases, V lost 1 base, and 5 bases had no gene match. The CDR3 runs to 15 residues. Here the CDR3 reads CASSLGGTVNNEQFF. The CDR3 DNA reads TGTGCCAGCAGCTTAGGTGGGACAGTAAACAATGAGCAGTTCTTC. Complete variable domain (other parts from reference TRBV7-6 and TRBJ2-1): GAGVSQSPRYKVTKRGQDVALRCDPISGHVSLYWYRQALGQGPEFLTYFNYEAQQDKSGLPNDRFSAERPEGSISTLTIQRTEQRDSAMYRCASSLGGTVNNEQFFGPGTRLTVL.

This clone was detected once. The chain joins TRBV6-2 or TRBV6-3 to TRBJ1-2; weak D call: TRBD1 (6 bases). Germline assignment: CDR1 MNHEY and CDR2 SVGEGT. CDR3 size: 13 residues. The ends were cut back, 2 bases at V and 8 bases at J, with 12 bases in the middle. CDR3 bases: TGTGCCAGCAGTTACGAGGCAGGGGACGGCTACACCTTC. Protein product: CASSYEAGDGYTF.

The rearrangement uses TRBV7-2 and TRBJ2-7; the D is unclear. The V end was cut by 3 bases, the J end by 1 base, with 10 bases between. CDR1 and CDR2 (germline): SGHTA, FQGNSA. The CDR3 contains 14 residues. The CDR3 loop is CASSFSPTSYEQYF. The CDR3 DNA sequence: TGTGCCAGCAGCTTCTCTCCTACTTCCTACGAGCAGTACTTC.

This clone appeared once. This chain connects TRBV6-5 to TRBJ1-1; a weak D match, TRBD1 (6 bases). From germline, CDR1 is MNHEY and CDR2 SVGAGI. V shed 6 bases and J shed 5 bases, with 16 bases lying between them. The CDR3 has 14 residues. CDR3 nucleotide sequence: TGTGCCAGCAGGCCGGGGGGGGCGCGAACTGAAGCTTTCTTT. Translation: CASRPGGARTEAFF.

The chain employs TRBV30 and TRBJ2-3, with 11 positions matching TRBD2. Per the germline V gene, CDR1 is GTSNPN and CDR2 is SVGIG (reference sequence). Unmatched junction bases numbered 6, after V lost 3 bases and J lost 4 bases. This CDR3 has 15 amino acids. CDR3 nucleotide sequence: TGTGCCTGGAGCCGACTAGCGGGACGGGCAGATACGCAGTATTTT. Protein product: CAWSRLAGRADTQYF.

This clone was observed once. The chain joins TRBV2 to TRBJ2-5; perhaps TRBD1 as D (5 bases). CDR1 and CDR2 from the germline V gene are SNHLY and FYNNEI. V lost 4 bases, J lost 2 bases, and 8 bases lay in between. The CDR3 consists of 13 residues. The CDR3 DNA reads TGTGCCAGCAGTGGACAGAAGCAAGAGACCCAGTACTTC. It codes for CASSGQKQETQYF.